This TCR beta chain was retrieved from a study of identical twins (dated by TCRdb to about 2016). For the wider study: The study deep-sequenced TCR alpha and beta repertoires from monozygotic twins, unrelated adults of various ages and cord blood to test whether fetal clonotypes persist. Replicate twin experiments were performed at different times using different library preparation protocols to rule out contamination.

Only healthy Caucasian donors were included. The twin cohort consisted of three pairs of female monozygotic twins, all aged roughly 18 to 30 years. Peripheral blood mononuclear cells were used as the source from which RNA for TCR libraries was isolated. General study outcomes and caveats: Compared with coincidental sharing between unrelated individuals, out-of-frame TCR alpha sequences shared between twins had an excess of sequences with low generation probability. Fewer insertions were carried by abundant cord blood beta clonotypes, a similar but weaker trend appeared in young adult naive repertoires, and no such trend appeared in memory repertoires. Invariant T cells such as MAIT and iNKT could partly confound zero-insertion analyses, although diverse VJ usage argued against such confounding for most clonotypes. The excess sharing between twins in beta out-of-frame sequences was weaker because fewer shared sequences reduced the signal-to-noise ratio. Conclusions relied on cross-sectional statistical analysis, since the same donors could not be followed over many years. Out-of-frame TCR alpha sharing in monozygotic twins was systematically underestimated by recombination models, whereas sharing between unrelated individuals was in agreement with the recombination models.

There are a few counts of this clonotype. The target of this receptor is not known. No quality values exist for individual bases; no much larger clone is one base distant. Preparation of the library involved 5' RACE. Data came from an Illumina HiSeq 2000. Template switching added a universal primer binding site, and the final cDNA carried a unique molecular identifier that allowed TCR cDNA molecules to be counted accurately. Specific primers in the conserved constant-segment region were used to synthesize first-strand cDNA for TCR alpha and beta chains. To control for contamination, every cDNA library carried two barcodes: a SMART-Mk sample barcode plus Illumina barcodes. TruSeq adapter sequences along with Illumina sample barcodes were introduced in two successive PCR steps. TCR alpha and beta cDNA libraries were sequenced on the Illumina HiSeq platform with custom primers. The original pipeline was this. Unique molecular identifiers were extracted from raw reads with MiGEC, and CDR3 positions were determined with MiXCR. Recombination models were inferred per individual with the repgenHMM and IGoR tools using an EM algorithm. The tcR package in R was used for shared clonotype analysis, with sharing normalized by the product of cloneset sizes. Out-of-frame nonproductive sequences were analyzed to study raw recombination free of thymic and clonal selection effects. The raw public data were reprocessed by TCRdb itself: fastp quality trimming at Q25, MiXCR clonotype calling, in-frame beta chains only. Each entry merges the rows of one CDR3 protein and shows their most common DNA and genes. For this entry, the V and J calls and clone size follow TCRdb and not the study's own pipeline. The sample contains about 810,000 distinct CDR3 sequences, 10% to 15% of them found a single time. The ten largest clones add up to around 1.6% of the sample.

The CDR3 sequence holds 13 residues, the cysteine and phenylalanine included. The retained sequence is limited to the CDR3, 39 bases, with the frame set at the first base. V is pared back by 6 bases and J by 8 bases, with 14 bases lying between the germline termini. Taken from the germline V gene, the CDR1 and CDR2 loops are MNHNS and SASEGT. The same specimen was also included in a second study, on yellow fever vaccine responses in identical twins. As that second paper reports: According to the authors, the vaccine-induced T cell response in identical twins seemed to be partly convergent and partly specific to each individual. In the study, vaccine-responding T cell clones were precisely tracked in identical twins.

The sequenced sample was PBMCs. The V gene is TRBV6-1 and the J gene is TRBJ1-3, with the D gene call left open. This clonotype was obtained from a woman between 18 and 29 years old in good health. The DNA is TGTGCCAGCAGGTCGACCCCGGGATACACCATATATTTT. Translated, it gives CASRSTPGYTIYF.